What follows are 23 T cell receptor beta chains derived from one specimen sequenced in a study of TIL therapy for anti-PD-1-resistant metastatic lung cancer. The time point was: pre-treatment sample, taken before nivolumab and TIL therapy. The libraries were made with immunoSEQ v3. Generated by immunoSEQ multiplex PCR, the TCRdb table keeps only in-frame clones and is missing some. The data contain about 44,000 clones, 65% to 80% of them seen just once; the ten biggest clones take up over 13%. Sequenced here: blood, sampled at baseline. These receptors all stem from an older man with non-small cell lung cancer.

This sequence joins TRBV27 and TRBJ1-2; perhaps TRBD1 as D (5 bases). Trimming took off 5 bases at V and 5 bases at J, with 12 bases between the two ends. The germline V gene encodes CDR1 MNHEY and CDR2 SMNVEV (reference sequence). The CDR3 extends over 13 amino acids. CDR3 nucleotide sequence: TGTGCCAGCAGTCTATATACAGGATATGGCTACACCTTC. Translation: CASSLYTGYGYTF.

This clone appeared a single time. V usage is TRBV7-8 and J usage is TRBJ2-5; the match to TRBD2 covers 8 bases. The CDR3 is 16 amino acids. CDR1 is SGHVS and CDR2 is FQNEAQ in the germline V gene. The J segment lost 4 bases and the V segment lost 1 base, leaving 8 bases of the junction unmatched. The CDR3 here is CASSLGDGRAVETQYF. The CDR3 DNA sequence: TGTGCCAGCAGCTTAGGCGACGGGAGGGCCGTAGAGACCCAGTACTTC.

A single count supports this clone. The chain recombines TRBV19 with TRBJ2-6, with D possibly being TRBD1 (5 bases). V was pared by 6 bases and J by 1 base, with 7 bases between. Per the germline V gene, CDR1 is LNHDA and CDR2 is SQIVND (reference sequence). The CDR3 spans 14 residues. The CDR3 loop reads CASRAGSGANVLTF. CDR3 coding DNA: TGTGCCAGTAGGGCAGGGTCTGGGGCCAACGTCCTGACTTTC.

The rearrangement uses TRBV6-5 and TRBJ2-2; possible D gene TRBD2, 5 bases. This CDR3 region has 13 residues. Deletions cut 7 bases from V and 5 bases from J, with 11 bases between. Germline assignment: CDR1 MNHEY and CDR2 SVGAGI. CDR3 residues: CASNTPGTGELFF. DNA of the CDR3: TGTGCCAGCAATACGCCGGGGACCGGGGAGCTGTTTTTT.

The chain has TRBV30 and TRBJ2-1, with 9 bases that match TRBD2. Germline V gene sequence: CDR1 GTSNPN, CDR2 SVGIG (reference sequence). The J segment lost 9 bases and the V segment lost 3 bases, leaving 12 bases of the junction unmatched. The CDR3 is 15 amino acids. The CDR3 DNA sequence: TGTGCCTGGAGCGGGCTAGCGGGATATTTAGGTGAGCAGTTCTTC. It encodes CAWSGLAGYLGEQFF. Combining the CDR3 with reference TRBV30 and TRBJ2-1 gives the whole variable domain SQTIHQWPATLVQPVGSPLSLECTVEGTSNPNLYWYRQAAGRGLQLLFYSVGIGQISSEVPQNLSASRPQDRQFILSSKKLLLSDSGFYLCAWSGLAGYLGEQFFGPGTRLTVL.

This clone was seen more than once but under ten times. V and J are TRBV5-4 and TRBJ2-1; no firm D call. The CDR3 loop spans 12 amino acids. Trimming cost V 4 bases and J 4 bases, with 6 bases left between them. Germline V gene data show CDR1 as SGHNT and CDR2 as YYREEE (reference sequence). This CDR3 reads CASSQAYNEQFF. The CDR3, as DNA: TGTGCCAGCAGCCAAGCATACAATGAGCAGTTCTTC.

The J gene is TRBJ2-2, the V gene TRBV2, with 7 bases lining up with TRBD1. Germline V lookup: CDR1 SNHLY, CDR2 FYNNEI. Trimming removed 6 bases from V and 0 bases from J; junction bases left unmatched: 1. This CDR3 has 14 amino acids. CDR3 in amino acids: CASRGQSNTGELFF. The CDR3 DNA reads as TGTGCCAGCAGGGGACAGTCGAACACCGGGGAGCTGTTTTTT.

This chain joins TRBV7-3 and TRBJ2-5; unclear D gene. This CDR3 is built from 15 residues. Germline loops: CDR1 SGHTA, CDR2 FQGTGA. The V end was cut by 0 bases, the J end by 3 bases, with 11 bases between. The CDR3, as DNA: TGTGCCAGCAGCTTAACTAACGGAGACAAAGAGACCCAGTACTTC. Encoded protein: CASSLTNGDKETQYF.

This sequence joins TRBV7-8 and TRBJ1-5; weak D call: TRBD1 (5 bases). The CDR3 consists of 15 residues. Germline assignment: CDR1 SGHVS and CDR2 FQNEAQ. The ends were cut back, 5 bases at V and 0 bases at J, with 11 bases in the middle. The CDR3 reads CASSPGQVSNQPQHF. The CDR3 nucleotides are TGTGCCAGCAGCCCCGGACAAGTTAGCAATCAGCCCCAGCATTTT.

In this sample, this clone turned up a few times. The chain employs TRBV7-6 and TRBJ1-1, with D uncertain. Germline-derived CDR1 and CDR2 are SGHVS and FNYEAQ. The CDR3 spans 16 residues. Trimming shortened V by 0 bases and J by 3 bases, and 14 bases separated the two germline ends. The CDR3 coding sequence is TGTGCCAGCAGCTTAGCGGCAGGACGAAGGGACACTGAAGCTTTCTTT. Translation: CASSLAAGRRDTEAFF. Filled out from reference TRBV7-6 and TRBJ1-1, the complete variable domain reads GAGVSQSPRYKVTKRGQDVALRCDPISGHVSLYWYRQALGQGPEFLTYFNYEAQQDKSGLPNDRFSAERPEGSISTLTIQRTEQRDSAMYRCASSLAAGRRDTEAFFGQGTRLTVV.

A note on this clone: One end of the junction does not line up with germline, which may come from a read error. CDR3 sequence: CASSQDAGGDYEQYF. The CDR3 DNA is TGCGCCAGCAGCCAAGATGCGGGAGGCGACTACGAGCAGTACTTC. The chain links TRBV11-3 to TRBJ2-7, with 8 bases aligning to TRBD2. CDR1 and CDR2 from the germline V gene are SGHNT and YENEEA. This CDR3 comprises 15 residues.

The V gene is TRBV5-4, the J gene TRBJ1-1; possibly TRBD1 for D (5 bases). The CDR3 is 15 amino acids. V lost 1 base to trimming and J lost 3 bases, with 13 bases between them. Looked up from germline, CDR1 is SGHNT and CDR2 is YYREEE (reference sequence). CDR3 protein: CASSLWTGGDTEAFF. The CDR3 nucleotides are TGTGCCAGCAGCTTGTGGACCGGGGGGGACACTGAAGCTTTCTTT.

This chain joins TRBV13 and TRBJ2-1; D may be TRBD1 (5 bases). The CDR3 has 13 residues. Trimming stripped 5 bases from V and 4 bases from J, with 9 bases between. CDR1 and CDR2 (germline): PRHDT, FYEKMQ (reference sequence). In DNA, the CDR3 is TGTGCCAGCAGCACTGCAGGGTACAATGAGCAGTTCTTC. Translated: CASSTAGYNEQFF.

The genes are TRBV13 and TRBJ1-1, with D unclear. The CDR3 length is 14 residues. Trimming took off 0 bases at V and 1 base at J, with 6 bases between the two ends. From germline, CDR1 is PRHDT and CDR2 FYEKMQ (reference sequence). The CDR3 is CASSLGQANTEAFF. In DNA, the CDR3 is TGTGCCAGCAGCTTAGGCCAGGCGAACACTGAAGCTTTCTTT.

The chain combines TRBV4-2 with TRBJ2-7; the D call may be TRBD1 or TRBD2 (5 bases each). Trimming pared 4 bases from V and 5 bases from J, leaving 12 bases between. Germline V lookup: CDR1 LGHNA, CDR2 YNFKEQ. This CDR3 spans 13 amino acids. This chain's CDR3 is CASSRRDENEQYF. As DNA, the CDR3 is TGTGCCAGCAGCCGACGGGACGAAAACGAGCAGTACTTC.

The chain has TRBV9 and TRBJ2-3; D is unresolved. Germline assignment: CDR1 SGDLS and CDR2 YYNGEE. Trimming left V 0 bases short and J 2 bases short, with 7 bases between. This CDR3 is built from 14 residues. CDR3 amino acids: CASSVDQATDTQYF. CDR3 coding DNA: TGTGCCAGCAGCGTAGACCAAGCCACAGATACGCAGTATTTT. Variable domain in full (rest from reference TRBV9 and TRBJ2-3): DSGVTQTPKHLITATGQRVTLRCSPRSGDLSVYWYQQSLDQGLQFLIQYYNGEERAKGNILERFSAQQFPDLHSELNLSSLELGDSALYFCASSVDQATDTQYFGPGTRLTVL.

This chain links TRBV2 with TRBJ2-1, with D possibly matching TRBD2 (6 bases). The ends were cut back, 6 bases at V and 9 bases at J, with 12 bases in the middle. The V gene's germline CDR1 is SNHLY and CDR2 FYNNEI. CDR3 length equals 12 residues. The CDR3, as DNA: TGTGCCAGCAGCCCGACTAGGGGTGAGCAGTTCTTC. Residues: CASSPTRGEQFF.

The genes are TRBV5-1 and TRBJ2-5; TRBD1 or TRBD2 may be the D gene (5 bases each). The CDR3 is 18 amino acids. V was trimmed by 1 base and J by 4 bases, leaving 23 bases between them. Germline V gives CDR1 SGHRS, CDR2 YFSETQ. In nucleotides, the CDR3 is TGCGCCAGCAGCTTGACGAGTACAGCCCGGGGCAGAAGAGAGACCCAGTACTTC. The encoded protein is CASSLTSTARGRRETQYF.

The chain employs TRBV29-1 and TRBJ2-3, with D possibly being TRBD2 (6 bases). The V gene lost 7 bases and the J gene lost 2 bases, with 16 bases spanning the gap. Germline V CDR1 and CDR2: SQVTM, ANQGSEA. The CDR3 length is 14 residues. CDR3 nucleotides: TGCAGCGCACTGGGGCGGGATCCCACAGATACGCAGTATTTT. It encodes CSALGRDPTDTQYF.

This chain links TRBV19 with TRBJ2-6, with a possible D match to TRBD1 (6 bases). The CDR3 loop spans 17 amino acids. Germline CDR1 and CDR2: LNHDA and SQIVND (reference sequence). Trimming shortened V by 5 bases and J by 0 bases, and 14 bases separated the two germline ends. CDR3 bases: TGTGCCAGTAGTTCGGACAGCACCTTCTCTGGGGCCAACGTCCTGACTTTC. This sequence encodes CASSSDSTFSGANVLTF.

V usage is TRBV5-4 and J usage is TRBJ2-5; TRBD1 aligns across 9 bases. Germline lookup yields CDR1 SGHNT and CDR2 YYREEE (reference sequence). J was trimmed by 0 bases and V by 3 bases; bases with no gene match: 3. This CDR3 comprises 15 residues. CDR3 in amino acids: CASSSGTGNQETQYF. The CDR3 DNA reads as TGTGCCAGCAGCTCCGGGACAGGGAACCAAGAGACCCAGTACTTC.

The V gene is TRBV6-1, the J gene TRBJ2-7; TRBD1 matches at 8 bases. J gave up 0 bases and V 1 base, and 8 bases lay outside the gene matches. The germline V gene encodes CDR1 MNHNS and CDR2 SASEGT. The CDR3 has 17 residues. As DNA, the CDR3 is TGTGCCAGCAGTGAAGATCCGGTGACAGGGGTCTCCTACGAGCAGTACTTC. Protein: CASSEDPVTGVSYEQYF.

J is TRBJ1-1 and V is TRBV5-4; possible D gene TRBD1, 5 bases. Germline CDR1 and CDR2: SGHNT and YYREEE (reference sequence). CDR3 length: 13 residues. The germline V and J ends were trimmed by 0 bases and 7 bases, with 10 bases remaining between them. The CDR3 spells CASSLAGGNEAFF. The CDR3 region has the DNA TGTGCCAGCAGCTTGGCCGGGGGGAATGAAGCTTTCTTT.